This T cell receptor beta chain was sequenced for a study of cytomegalovirus exposure and HLA in healthy donors. Study-wide points: The classifier was said to identify cytomegalovirus status with high specificity and sensitivity. Cytomegalovirus association was assigned to more than 150 TCR beta chains. While the bulk of TCR sequences proved rare, some public TCRs turned up in many donors.

The table came from immunoSEQ multiplex PCR; TCRdb's copy has only in-frame clones and leaves some out. Here the sample spans 180,000 or so clones, approximately 89% being singletons. Concerning this clone itself: Its antigen is unidentified.

The TCR originated in a young man in good health and CMV-seropositive. Sequenced material: PBMCs.

The CDR3 sequence: CASSLRGQGHSNQPQHF. The CDR3 bases are TGTGCCAGCAGTTTAAGAGGGCAGGGACATAGCAATCAGCCCCAGCATTTT. This rearrangement joins TRBV27 to TRBJ1-5, with a tentative D call TRBD1 (6 bases). The ends were cut back, 2 bases at V and 0 bases at J, with 14 bases in the middle. There are 17 residues in the CDR3. Germline V gives CDR1 MNHEY, CDR2 SMNVEV (reference sequence).